Many counts were recorded for the clone carrying this T cell receptor (beta chain). What it binds is unknown. This sample is drawn from a study of T cell repertoires in cytomegalovirus infection. Across the whole study: Indications of both CMV infection and matching HLA type were provided by public TCR beta signatures.

V lost 2 bases, J lost 5 bases, and 15 bases lay in between. The CDR3 covers 15 residues. Per the germline V gene, CDR1 is MDHEN and CDR2 is SYDVKM. TCRdb re-called the reads through MiXCR, storing one row per CDR3 protein. The table records approximately 630,000 distinct CDR3 sequences, approximately 24% of them present only once. Study outcomes and limitations: The cumulative frequency of public TCR beta families distinguished individuals who carried CMV together with the relevant HLA. The ex vivo response was dominated by HLA-C-restricted CMV-specific TCR beta clonotypes.

Sequencing used CD8+ T cells from PBMCs. The chain uses TRBV28 and TRBJ2-5, with TRBD2 as a possible D gene (6 bases). The sequence came from a human donor in good health (CMV status not recorded). Some clones in this sample may be carry-over from other donors' samples. CDR3 sequence (DNA): TGTGCCAGCAGTTTAGTTGCAGGGAGCGGGGAGACCCAGTACTTC. This sequence encodes CASSLVAGSGETQYF.